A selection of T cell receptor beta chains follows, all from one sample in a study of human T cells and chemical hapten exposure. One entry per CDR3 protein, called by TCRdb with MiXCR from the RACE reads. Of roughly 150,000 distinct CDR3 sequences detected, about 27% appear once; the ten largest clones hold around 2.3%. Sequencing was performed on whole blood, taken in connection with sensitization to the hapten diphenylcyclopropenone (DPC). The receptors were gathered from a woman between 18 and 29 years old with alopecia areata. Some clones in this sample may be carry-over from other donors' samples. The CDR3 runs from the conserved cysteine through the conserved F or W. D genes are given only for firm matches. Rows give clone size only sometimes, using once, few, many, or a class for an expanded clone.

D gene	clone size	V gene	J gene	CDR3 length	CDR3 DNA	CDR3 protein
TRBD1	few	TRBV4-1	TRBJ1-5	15	TGCGCCAGCAGCCGAGGCACAGGGGGCAATCAGCCCCAGCATTTT	CASSRGTGGNQPQHF
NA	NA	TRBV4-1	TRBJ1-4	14	TGCGCCAGCAGCCAGGTTCTATATAATGAAAAACTGTTTTTT	CASSQVLYNEKLFF
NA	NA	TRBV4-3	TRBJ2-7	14	TGCGCCAGCAGCCAGCGCTTGGCTTCCTACGAGCAGTACTTC	CASSQRLASYEQYF
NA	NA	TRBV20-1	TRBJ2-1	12	TGCAGTGCTAGCGGGGGGCCCAATGAGCAGTTCTTC	CSASGGPNEQFF
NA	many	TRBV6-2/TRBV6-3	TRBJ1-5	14	TGTGCCAGCAGGTCGGACAGCTTCAATCAGCCCCAGCATTTT	CASRSDSFNQPQHF
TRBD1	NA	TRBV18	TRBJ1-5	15	TGTGCCAGCTCACCAATAGGGGGCAAGGGGCAGCCCCAGCATTTT	CASSPIGGKGQPQHF
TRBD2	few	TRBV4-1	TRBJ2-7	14	TGCGCCAGCAGCCAGACTAGCGGGAGCTACGAGCAGTACTTC	CASSQTSGSYEQYF
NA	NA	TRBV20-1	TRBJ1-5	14	TGCAGTGCTAGAGATCGGGGGTTTGGTCAGCCCCAGCATTTT	CSARDRGFGQPQHF
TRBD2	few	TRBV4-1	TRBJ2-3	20	TGCGCCAGCAGCCATCGATACCCCCCCCAGCGGGGGGACCGCACAGATACGCAGTATTTT	CASSHRYPPQRGDRTDTQYF
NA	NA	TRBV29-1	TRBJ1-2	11	TGCAGCGTCGGGCCATCAGATGGCTACACCTTC	CSVGPSDGYTF
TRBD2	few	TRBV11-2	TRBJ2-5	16	TGTGCCAGCAGCTTAGTTTTCCCCCCTAGCGGGCGGACAGAGTACTTC	CASSLVFPPSGRTEYF
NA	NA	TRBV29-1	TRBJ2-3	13	TGCAGCGTTGGGGGGCTGATAGGAGATACGCAGTATTTT	CSVGGLIGDTQYF
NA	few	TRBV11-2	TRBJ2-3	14	TGTGCCAGCAGCCCGGACAGATACACAGATACGCAGTATTTT	CASSPDRYTDTQYF
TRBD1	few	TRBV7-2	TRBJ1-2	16	TGTGCCAGCAGCTTAAAACAGGGGGCGTTTAGCTATGGCTACACCTTC	CASSLKQGAFSYGYTF
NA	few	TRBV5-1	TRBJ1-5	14	TGCGCCAGCAGCCCGGGACTGATGAATCAGCCCCAGCATTTT	CASSPGLMNQPQHF
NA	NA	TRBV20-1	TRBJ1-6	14	TGCAGTGCTAGCCCCGTGGGTCCTAATTCACCCCTCCACTTT	CSASPVGPNSPLHF
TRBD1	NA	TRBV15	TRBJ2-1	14	TGTGCCACCAGCACCCGACGACAGGGCCTTGGGCAGTTCTTC	CATSTRRQGLGQFF
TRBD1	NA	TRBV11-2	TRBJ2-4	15	TGTGCCAGCAGCATGGGACAGGGGGCAGGAAACATTCAGTACTTC	CASSMGQGAGNIQYF
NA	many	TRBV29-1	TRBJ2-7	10	TGCAGCGCCGGGGATGGGCAGACGTACTTC	CSAGDGQTYF
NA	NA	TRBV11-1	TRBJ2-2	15	TGTGCCAGCAGCTTATTGTGGGGGAACACCGGGGAGCTGTTTTTT	CASSLLWGNTGELFF
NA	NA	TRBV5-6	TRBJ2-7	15	TGTGCCAGCAGCTTGGAGCTGAAGAGCTCCTACGAGCAGTACTTC	CASSLELKSSYEQYF
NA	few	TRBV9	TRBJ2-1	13	TGTGCCAGCAGCGTAGACAGCGGTAATGAGCAGTTCTTC	CASSVDSGNEQFF
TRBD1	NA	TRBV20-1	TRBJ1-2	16	TGCAGTGCTAGAGAGAACAGGGACAGCAATAACTATGGCTACACCTTC	CSARENRDSNNYGYTF
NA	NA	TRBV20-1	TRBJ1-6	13	TGCAGTGCCCCCGGCGGGTTGAATTCACCCCTCCACTTT	CSAPGGLNSPLHF
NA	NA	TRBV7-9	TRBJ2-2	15	TGTGCCAGCAGCTATGACACACCAAACACCGGGGAGCTGTTTTTT	CASSYDTPNTGELFF
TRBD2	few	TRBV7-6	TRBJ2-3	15	TGTGCCAGCAGCTCCCGGGGGGGCCTGGGAGATACGCAGTATTTT	CASSSRGGLGDTQYF
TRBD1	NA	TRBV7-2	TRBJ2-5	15	TGTGCCAGCAGCCCGGGACAGGGCGTACCCGAGACCCAGTACTTC	CASSPGQGVPETQYF
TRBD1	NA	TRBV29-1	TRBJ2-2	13	TGCAGCGTTGAAGGGACAGGGGCCGGGGAGCTGTTTTTT	CSVEGTGAGELFF
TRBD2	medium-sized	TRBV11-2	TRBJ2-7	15	TGTGCCAGCAGCACGGGACTAGCGGGAGTAGGGGAGCAGTACTTC	CASSTGLAGVGEQYF
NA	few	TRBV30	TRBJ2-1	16	TGTGCCTGGAGGGTAAACAGTCCTTACTTCTACAATGAGCAGTTCTTC	CAWRVNSPYFYNEQFF
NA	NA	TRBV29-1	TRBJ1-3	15	TGCAGCGTTGAGGGCAGGACGAGCTCTGGAAACACCATATATTTT	CSVEGRTSSGNTIYF
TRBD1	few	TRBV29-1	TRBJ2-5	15	TGCAGCGTTGGTACGGACGGGGACAGGGGAGAGACCCAGTACTTC	CSVGTDGDRGETQYF
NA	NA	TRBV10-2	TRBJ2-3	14	TGCGCCAGCAGTGAGGAGGCCTACACAGATACGCAGTATTTT	CASSEEAYTDTQYF
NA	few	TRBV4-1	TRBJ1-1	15	TGCGCCAGCAGCCGCCGGGGGGCAGGTAACACTGAAGCTTTCTTT	CASSRRGAGNTEAFF
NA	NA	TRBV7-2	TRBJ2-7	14	TGTGCCAGCAGCTCGCCGGGCAGGAGGTACGAGCAGTACTTC	CASSSPGRRYEQYF
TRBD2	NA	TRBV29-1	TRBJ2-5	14	TGCAGCGTTCTTAGCGGGAGTAAGGGTGAGACCCAGTACTTC	CSVLSGSKGETQYF
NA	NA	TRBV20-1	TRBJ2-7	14	TGCAGTGCTAGGGAGGTGCTGTGGGGCTACGAGCAGTACTTC	CSAREVLWGYEQYF
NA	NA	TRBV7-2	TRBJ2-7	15	TGTGCCAGCAGCTTAGCGCTGAGACCGAACCGCGAGCAGTACTTC	CASSLALRPNREQYF
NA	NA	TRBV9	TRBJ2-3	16	TGTGCCAGCAGCGTATATGTGGGAGCTTCGGCGGATACGCAGTATTTT	CASSVYVGASADTQYF
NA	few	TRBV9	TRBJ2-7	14	TGTGCCAGCAGCGTACATGCCTATATACAGGAGCAGTACTTC	CASSVHAYIQEQYF
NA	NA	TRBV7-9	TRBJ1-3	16	TGTGCCAGCAGCTTCGAGCGGCGGGACTCTGGAAACACCATATATTTT	CASSFERRDSGNTIYF
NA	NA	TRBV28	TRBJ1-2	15	TGTGCCAGTCAGAAGTCCTCTACAGCTAACTATGGCTACACCTTC	CASQKSSTANYGYTF
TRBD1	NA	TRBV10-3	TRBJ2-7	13	TGTGCCATCAGTGAGTCTACGTGGGACAGGCAGTACTTC	CAISESTWDRQYF
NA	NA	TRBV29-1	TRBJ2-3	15	TGCAGCGTTGAAGATCCATGGGTGACCGCAGATACGCAGTATTTT	CSVEDPWVTADTQYF
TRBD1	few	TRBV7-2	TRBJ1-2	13	TGTGCCAGCAGCTTACGACAGGGATATGGCTACACCTTC	CASSLRQGYGYTF
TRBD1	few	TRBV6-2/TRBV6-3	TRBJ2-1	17	TGTGCCAGCAGTTACTCGATGGAACAGGGGGCTCCCCATGAGCAGTTCTTC	CASSYSMEQGAPHEQFF
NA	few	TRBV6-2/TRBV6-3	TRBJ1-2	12	TGTGCCACCGCCCAATCCTCCTATGGCTACACCTTC	CATAQSSYGYTF
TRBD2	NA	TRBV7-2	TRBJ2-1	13	TGTGCCAGCAGATTACAAGCGGGGAATGAGCAGTTCTTC	CASRLQAGNEQFF
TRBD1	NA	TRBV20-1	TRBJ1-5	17	TGCAGTGCTCCTACAGGGGGCACCCTCTATAGCAATCAGCCCCAGCATTTT	CSAPTGGTLYSNQPQHF
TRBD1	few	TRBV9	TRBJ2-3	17	TGTGCCAGCAGCGTAGGAGGAGGACAGGGGGCTTGGGATACGCAGTATTTT	CASSVGGGQGAWDTQYF
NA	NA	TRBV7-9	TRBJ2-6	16	TGTGCCAGCAGCTCCCCTACAGGGAGAGGGGCCAACGTCCTGACTTTC	CASSSPTGRGANVLTF
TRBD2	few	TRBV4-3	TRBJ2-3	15	TGCGCCAGCAGCCAAGAGGGACTAGCTGCAGATACGCAGTATTTT	CASSQEGLAADTQYF
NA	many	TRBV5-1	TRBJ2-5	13	TGCGCCAGCAGCTTCCCAGGAGGAGAGACCCAGTACTTC	CASSFPGGETQYF
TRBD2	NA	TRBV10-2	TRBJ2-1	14	TGCGCCAGCACGGACCTAGCGGGCTACAATGAGCAGTTCTTC	CASTDLAGYNEQFF